The sequence of this TCR beta chain was determined in a study of T-cell reconstitution after alpha-beta-depleted transplantation in children. This clonotype was observed many times. The V gene end was trimmed by 0 bases and the J gene end by 1 base; junction bases not matched to a gene: 7. This CDR3 is built from 17 residues. From germline, CDR1 is SGHRS and CDR2 YFSETQ. It was with unique molecular identifiers that the TCRbeta library was prepared. TCRdb fed the PCR reads into MiXCR, producing one record per CDR3 protein. The sample lists approximately 590,000 distinct CDR3 sequences; about 10% were seen once.

The source is a human donor who donated a stem cell graft to a child with acute myeloid leukemia. Specimen: PBMCs from the stem cell graft donor, collected from the stem cell graft. The chain links TRBV5-1 to TRBJ2-5, with TRBD1 matching over 9 bases. CDR3 bases: TGCGCCAGCAGCTTGGGTTCGGGACAGGGAGGCCAAGAGACCCAGTACTTC. Translation: CASSLGSGQGGQETQYF.